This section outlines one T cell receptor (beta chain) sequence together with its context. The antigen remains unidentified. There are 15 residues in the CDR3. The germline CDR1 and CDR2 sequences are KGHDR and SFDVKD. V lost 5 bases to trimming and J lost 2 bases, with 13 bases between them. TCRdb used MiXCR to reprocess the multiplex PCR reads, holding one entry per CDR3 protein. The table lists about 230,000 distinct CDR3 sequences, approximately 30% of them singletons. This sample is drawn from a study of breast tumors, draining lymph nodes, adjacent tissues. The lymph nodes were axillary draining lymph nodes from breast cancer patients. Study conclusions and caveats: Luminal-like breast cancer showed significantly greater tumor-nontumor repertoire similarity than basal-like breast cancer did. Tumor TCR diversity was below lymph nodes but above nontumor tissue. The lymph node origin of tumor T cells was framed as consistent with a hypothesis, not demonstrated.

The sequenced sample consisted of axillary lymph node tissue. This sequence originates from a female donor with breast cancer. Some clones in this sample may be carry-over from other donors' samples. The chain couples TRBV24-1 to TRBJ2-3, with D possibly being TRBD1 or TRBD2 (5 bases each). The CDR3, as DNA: TGTGCCACCAGTGGCCCTGGGACCCCCACAGATACGCAGTATTTT. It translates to CATSGPGTPTDTQYF.